This is a list of T cell receptor beta chains from one sample in a study of neoadjuvant anti-PD-1 for oral cavity cancer. TCRdb keeps only in-frame clones here, not all; method: immunoSEQ multiplex PCR. Of 35,000 to 40,000 clones in the sample, around 38% are singletons; the top ten hold 15% to 20%. Material: tumor tissue, obtained after nivolumab (anti-PD-1) treatment. The origin of the receptors is a person between 40 and 85 years old with oral cavity squamous cell carcinoma. Both conserved end residues are part of each CDR3. The D gene is left open where the match is weak. Part of the rows lack a size; the others show once, few, many or a class for expanded clones.

D gene	V gene	clone size	J gene	CDR3 DNA	CDR3 protein
NA	TRBV6-1	many	TRBJ2-7	TGTGCCATCCGAAATTCCGGGACAACCTACTACGAGCAGTACTTC	CAIRNSGTTYYEQYF
NA	TRBV5-1	NA	TRBJ2-5	TGCGCCAGCACCTACCCTGGGTCGGAGACCCAGTACTTC	CASTYPGSETQYF
NA	TRBV7-3	NA	TRBJ2-1	TGTGCCAGCAGCCCCGGCAGAAACAATGAGCAGTTCTTC	CASSPGRNNEQFF
NA	TRBV6-1	NA	TRBJ2-7	TGTGCCAGCGTTTTCTCAGGGACCCTATCCTACGAGCAGTACTTC	CASVFSGTLSYEQYF
TRBD1	TRBV7-3	many	TRBJ2-1	TGTGCCAGCAGCTATGGGACAGCCAATGAGCAGTTCTTC	CASSYGTANEQFF
TRBD2	TRBV30	many	TRBJ2-3	TGTGCCTGGAGTGGGTCGGGTAGCGGGGGCACAGATACGCAGTATTTT	CAWSGSGSGGTDTQYF
NA	TRBV18	few	TRBJ2-7	TGTGCCAGCTCACCTACAGGGACCTACGAGCAGTACTTC	CASSPTGTYEQYF
TRBD1	TRBV5-6	NA	TRBJ2-3	TGTGCCAGCAGCCGCCGGACAGGGTGGCAGTATTTT	CASSRRTGWQYF
NA	TRBV25-1	few	TRBJ2-7	TGTGCCAGCAGTGATGCTACGGTGACCTACGAGCAGTACTTC	CASSDATVTYEQYF
TRBD1	TRBV5-1	NA	TRBJ1-3	TGCGCCAGTCAGGGACAGAGAAGCTCTGGAAACACCATATATTTT	CASQGQRSSGNTIYF
TRBD1	TRBV19	NA	TRBJ1-4	TGTGCCAGTAGTACCGACAGGGGAAGATATAATGAAAAACTGTTTTTT	CASSTDRGRYNEKLFF
NA	TRBV9	few	TRBJ1-2	TGTGCCAGCAGCCCTAGTCGAGTAAACTATGGCTACACCTTC	CASSPSRVNYGYTF
TRBD2	TRBV9	NA	TRBJ2-1	TGTGCCAGTGGAGCTAGCGGAAATGAGCAGTTCTTC	CASGASGNEQFF
TRBD2	TRBV5-1	NA	TRBJ2-5	TGCGCCAGCAGCACGACTAGCGGGATCGAGACCCAGTACTTC	CASSTTSGIETQYF
NA	TRBV18	NA	TRBJ2-6	TGTGCCAGCTCACCAGGCAGATCTGGGGCCAACGTCCTGACTTTC	CASSPGRSGANVLTF
NA	TRBV5-1	NA	TRBJ1-2	TGCGCCAGCAGCTATTTGACACCTCCACATAACTATGGCTACACCTTC	CASSYLTPPHNYGYTF
NA	TRBV30	few	TRBJ2-7	TGTGCCTGGAAAGGGACCGACTACGAGCAGTACTTC	CAWKGTDYEQYF
NA	TRBV20-1	few	TRBJ2-7	TGCAGTGCTAGAGACTTAGCCGAGCAGTACTTC	CSARDLAEQYF